Below, 15 T cell receptor beta chains from the same sample are listed, as sequenced in a study of blood T cell repertoires in COVID-19. TCRdb keeps only in-frame clones here, not all; method: immunoSEQ multiplex PCR. Among 150,000 or so clones listed, about 81% were seen once. Sequenced input: peripheral blood. The receptors here all came from a human donor in a cohort sampled during active COVID-19.

This clone showed up just once. The chain uses TRBV18 and TRBJ1-4; maybe TRBD1 (6 bases). V shed 7 bases and J shed 3 bases, with 9 bases lying between them. The germline gives CDR1 KGHSH, CDR2 LQKENI. The CDR3 length is 13 residues. The CDR3 sequence is CASFRGPNEKLFF. Here the CDR3 DNA reads TGTGCCAGCTTCAGGGGTCCTAATGAAAAACTGTTTTTT.

The chain links TRBV7-6 to TRBJ1-5; 11 bases are shared with TRBD1. V lost 4 bases to trimming and J lost 6 bases; unmatched junction nucleotides: 2. The CDR3 spans 14 residues. CDR1 and CDR2 (germline): SGHVS, FNYEAQ. CDR3 loop: CASSSGTGGQPQHF. CDR3 nucleotides: TGTGCCAGCAGCTCCGGGACAGGGGGTCAGCCCCAGCATTTT.

The count of this clone is one. This chain connects TRBV7-2 to TRBJ2-5, with D possibly TRBD2 on 5 matching bases. This CDR3 comprises 15 residues. Trimming cost V 5 bases and J 5 bases, with 18 bases left between them. Germline V gene data show CDR1 as SGHTA and CDR2 as FQGNSA. The CDR3, as DNA: TGTGCCAGCAGCCCATCTAGTACGTGGAGGGAGACCCAGTACTTC. Its translation: CASSPSSTWRETQYF.

The genes are TRBV6-5 and TRBJ1-1, with D uncertain. Trimming shortened V by 0 bases and J by 5 bases, and 13 bases separated the two germline ends. The CDR3 covers 15 residues. Germline assignment: CDR1 MNHEY and CDR2 SVGAGI. CDR3 sequence (DNA): TGTGCCAGCAGTTACTCGATCGAGCCTCCTACTGAAGCTTTCTTT. This translates into CASSYSIEPPTEAFF.

CDR3 residues: CASKTSVSTDTQYF. In DNA, the CDR3 is TGTGCCAGCAAAACTAGCGTCAGCACAGATACGCAGTATTTT. The J gene is TRBJ2-3, the V gene TRBV11-2; 7 positions match TRBD2. V gave up 7 bases and J gave up 0 bases; unmatched junction bases: 4. The CDR3 length is 14 residues. Germline CDR1 and CDR2: SGHAT and FQNNGV.

V gene TRBV27 combines with J gene TRBJ1-6; D possibly corresponds to TRBD1 (6 bases). This CDR3 region has 15 residues. V lost 0 bases and J lost 7, with 10 bases in between. Germline CDR1 is MNHEY and CDR2 is SMNVEV (reference sequence). The DNA for the CDR3 is TGTGCCAGCAGTTTATCCGTCAGGGGCAATTCACCCCTCCACTTT. Its protein product is CASSLSVRGNSPLHF.

The genes are TRBV25-1 and TRBJ2-7; 10 nucleotides agree with TRBD1. J lost 8 bases, V lost 4 bases, and 11 bases had no gene match. This CDR3 has 15 residues. Germline CDR1 and CDR2: MGHDK and SYGVNS. The DNA for the CDR3 is TGTGCCAGCAGTGCGGCCGGGACAGGGGCCCTCAAGCAGTACTTC. Translating gives CASSAAGTGALKQYF.

The chain links TRBV7-9 to TRBJ2-7; tentatively, D is TRBD2 (5 bases). Looked up from germline, CDR1 is SEHNR and CDR2 is FQNEAQ (reference sequence). The CDR3 runs 12 residues. The V end lost 6 bases, the J end lost 7 bases, and 13 bases lay between the germline ends. The CDR3 sequence is CASSLSGIEQYF. As DNA, the CDR3 is TGTGCCAGCAGTTTGTCGGGGATTGAGCAGTACTTC.

The rearrangement joins TRBV28 to TRBJ2-6; 11 bases agree with TRBD1. This CDR3 spans 20 amino acids. J lost 2 bases, V lost 4 bases, and 13 bases had no gene match. CDR1 is MDHEN and CDR2 is SYDVKM in the germline V gene. The CDR3 nucleotides are TGTGCCAGCAGTTCGCCGTCCCTGGACAGGGGGCCCACTGGGGCCAACGTCCTGACTTTC. It codes for CASSSPSLDRGPTGANVLTF.

Points on this clone: The sample carries other DNA sequences with the same CDR3. This sequence joins TRBV4-3 and TRBJ2-1; 7 bases match TRBD2. From germline, CDR1 is LGHNA and CDR2 YSLEER. This CDR3 has 16 amino acids. V dropped 0 bases and J dropped 1; count of bases not matched to a gene: 3. As DNA, the CDR3 is TGCGCCAGCAGCCAAGATTTCGGGGGGTCCTACAATGAGCAGTTCTTC. This codes for CASSQDFGGSYNEQFF.

The V call is TRBV14, the J call TRBJ1-6; D unclear. The V gene lost 4 bases and the J gene lost 2 bases, with 12 bases spanning the gap. CDR3 length equals 16 residues. CDR1 is SGHDN, CDR2 FVKESK, per germline. This CDR3 is CASSRRGNAYNSPLHF. CDR3 in DNA: TGTGCCAGCAGCCGCCGGGGAAACGCCTATAATTCACCCCTCCACTTT.

The chain uses TRBV12-3 or TRBV12-4 and TRBJ1-1, with D unresolved. V was pared by 5 bases and J by 2 bases, with 9 bases between. This CDR3 contains 13 residues. The CDR3 spells CASSQQLNTEAFF. The CDR3 DNA is TGTGCCAGCAGTCAACAGTTAAACACTGAAGCTTTCTTT.

The chain is built from TRBV27 and TRBJ2-7; 9 positions agree with TRBD2. The germline V gene has CDR1 MNHEY and CDR2 SMNVEV (reference sequence). The CDR3 has 15 residues. V dropped 4 bases and J dropped 7; count of bases not matched to a gene: 11. In nucleotides, the CDR3 is TGTGCCAGCAGTTCCCTCGCGGGAGGGGGCCGGGAGCAGTACTTC. Encoded protein: CASSSLAGGGREQYF.

The J gene is TRBJ1-6, the V gene TRBV6-1; D may be TRBD1 (5 bases). Germline lookup yields CDR1 MNHNS and CDR2 SASEGT. The CDR3 is made up of 14 amino acids. Trimming stripped 1 base from V and 9 bases from J, with 10 bases between. Here the CDR3 DNA reads TGTGCCAGCAGTGAAGGTCAGGGATTTTCACCCCTCCACTTT. This codes for CASSEGQGFSPLHF.

Only one count was recorded for this clone. The genes are TRBV6-5 and TRBJ2-2; 7 bases map to TRBD1. With 6 bases clipped from V and 1 base from J, the junction kept 5 bases outside the gene matches. The CDR3 has 15 amino acids. Germline V gene data show CDR1 as MNHEY and CDR2 as SVGAGI. The CDR3 spells CASRPRQGNTGELFF. The CDR3 bases are TGTGCCAGCAGACCCCGACAGGGGAACACCGGGGAGCTGTTTTTT.